One and the same sample provided the 24 T cell receptor beta chains below, sequenced in a study of technical replicates of blood from a few donors. Only in-frame clones appear in the TCRdb table, and some are missing; sequencing was by immunoSEQ multiplex PCR. This table holds some 60,000 clones, 91% found once. Source material: PBMCs. These receptors all come from a human donor in good health. Some clones in this sample may be carry-over from other donors' samples.

The rearrangement uses TRBV2 and TRBJ1-2; the match to TRBD1 covers 11 bases. J was trimmed by 4 bases and V by 8 bases; bases with no gene match: 9. Germline lookup yields CDR1 SNHLY and CDR2 FYNNEI. The CDR3 is made up of 15 amino acids. In nucleotides, the CDR3 is TGTGCCAGCTGTCCGGACAGGGGGCTCGGCTATGGCTACACCTTC. Amino acids: CASCPDRGLGYGYTF.

The chain joins TRBV19 to TRBJ2-2, with D possibly matching TRBD2 (5 bases). The CDR3 runs 14 residues. Germline CDR1 is LNHDA and CDR2 is SQIVND (reference sequence). V was pared by 9 bases and J by 0 bases, with 11 bases between. The CDR3 spells CASARVANTGELFF. DNA of the CDR3: TGTGCCAGCGCGAGGGTAGCGAACACCGGGGAGCTGTTTTTT.

The chain has TRBV2 and TRBJ2-5, with D unclear. The CDR3 is 10 residues long. Trimming took off 7 bases at V and 5 bases at J, with 5 bases between the two ends. The V gene's germline CDR1 is SNHLY and CDR2 FYNNEI. The DNA for the CDR3 is TGTGCCAGCAAGCCGGAGACCCAGTACTTC. This sequence encodes CASKPETQYF.

The V and J genes are TRBV9 and TRBJ2-1, with unresolved D. The length of the CDR3 is 15 residues. V was pared by 0 bases and J by 3 bases, with 10 bases between. The V gene's germline CDR1 is SGDLS and CDR2 YYNGEE. Written as DNA, the CDR3 is TGTGCCAGCAGCGTAGAACTTGCTAACTACAATGAGCAGTTCTTC. Its protein is CASSVELANYNEQFF. Combining the CDR3 with reference TRBV9 and TRBJ2-1 gives the whole variable domain DSGVTQTPKHLITATGQRVTLRCSPRSGDLSVYWYQQSLDQGLQFLIQYYNGEERAKGNILERFSAQQFPDLHSELNLSSLELGDSALYFCASSVELANYNEQFFGPGTRLTVL.

This chain links TRBV6-1 with TRBJ2-7; 7 positions agree with TRBD1. CDR1 MNHNS and CDR2 SASEGT come from the germline V gene. The CDR3 sequence is 13 residues long. J was trimmed by 2 bases and V by 6 bases; bases with no gene match: 4. The CDR3 nucleotides read TGTGCCAGCAGGGGGACAGAGCCCTACGAGCAGTACTTC. Translating gives CASRGTEPYEQYF.

In regard to this clone: At one end the junction does not follow the germline gene, possibly because of a read error. The chain recombines TRBV30 with TRBJ2-1, with D unclear. CDR1 GTSNPN and CDR2 SVGIG come from the germline V gene (reference sequence). The CDR3 runs to 11 residues. CDR3 residues: CAWSSNSDLVF. The CDR3, as DNA: TGTGCCTGGAGTTCTAACAGTGATTTGGTCTTC.

V and J are TRBV4-1 and TRBJ2-3; TRBD2 matches at 9 bases. In germline, CDR1 is MGHRA, CDR2 YSYEKL. The ends lost 0 bases at V and 2 bases at J; junction bases unmatched: 3. The CDR3 extends over 16 amino acids. The CDR3 is CASSQETSGHTDTQYF. The CDR3 DNA sequence: TGCGCCAGCAGCCAAGAGACTAGCGGCCACACAGATACGCAGTATTTT.

J is TRBJ2-5 and V is TRBV5-8; the D gene is possibly TRBD1 (6 bases). Per the germline V gene, CDR1 is SGHTS and CDR2 is YDEGEE. Trimming shortened V by 4 bases and J by 1 base, and 11 bases separated the two germline ends. CDR3 length: 14 residues. The CDR3 loop reads CASSAGTRQETQYF. The CDR3 nucleotides read TGTGCCAGCAGCGCCGGGACACGCCAAGAGACCCAGTACTTC. The whole variable domain, filled in from reference TRBV5-8 and TRBJ2-5, reads EAGVTQSPTHLIKTRGQQATLRCSPISGHTSVYWYQQALGLGLQFLLWYDEGEERNRGNFPPRFSGRQFPNYSSELNVNALELEDSALYLCASSAGTRQETQYFGPGTRLLVL.

This clone has a single count. The genes are TRBV7-2 and TRBJ2-3, with a tentative D call TRBD2 (5 bases). The V gene's germline CDR1 is SGHTA and CDR2 FQGNSA. This CDR3 is built from 15 residues. Trimming took off 5 bases at V and 1 base at J, with 13 bases between the two ends. CDR3 in amino acids: CASSPDSLGTDTQYF. The DNA for the CDR3 is TGTGCCAGCAGCCCGGACTCCCTGGGCACAGATACGCAGTATTTT.

This chain uses TRBV2 with TRBJ1-2; the D is unclear. V gave up 5 bases and J gave up 4 bases, with 5 bases separating them. The CDR3 runs 11 residues. Germline V CDR1 and CDR2: SNHLY, FYNNEI. The CDR3, as DNA: TGTGCCAGCAGTTTATCCTATGGCTACACCTTC. As protein: CASSLSYGYTF.

This rearrangement joins TRBV6-1 to TRBJ1-2; weak D call: TRBD1 (5 bases). The CDR3 spans 12 residues. V lost 6 bases to trimming and J lost 8 bases, with 13 bases between them. Germline loops: CDR1 MNHNS, CDR2 SASEGT. In nucleotides, the CDR3 is TGTGCCAGCAGCCTCTCAGGGTTGGGCTACACCTTC. It specifies CASSLSGLGYTF.

This chain links TRBV7-2 with TRBJ1-1; D may be TRBD1 (6 bases). Germline CDR1 is SGHTA and CDR2 is FQGNSA. The CDR3 totals 14 residues. The V end was cut by 2 bases, the J end by 6 bases, with 13 bases between. CDR3 residues: CASSLRAGDPEAFF. CDR3 sequence (DNA): TGTGCCAGCAGCTTAAGGGCAGGGGATCCTGAAGCTTTCTTT.

The chain employs TRBV5-6 and TRBJ2-7; 7 nucleotides agree with TRBD1. This CDR3 spans 13 amino acids. The V segment lost 4 bases and the J segment 3 bases; nucleotides outside the gene matches: 4. Germline values: CDR1 SGHDT, CDR2 YYEEEE. CDR3 sequence (DNA): TGTGCCAGCAGCCTGACAGGGAGCTACGAGCAGTACTTC. Amino acids: CASSLTGSYEQYF. Full variable domain (rest looked up from reference TRBV5-6 and TRBJ2-7): DAGVTQSPTHLIKTRGQQVTLRCSPKSGHDTVSWYQQALGQGPQFIFQYYEEEERQRGNFPDRFSGHQFPNYSSELNVNALLLGDSALYLCASSLTGSYEQYFGPGTRLTVT.

This sequence joins TRBV4-1 and TRBJ2-3; 8 bases line up with TRBD1. With 4 bases clipped from V and 5 bases from J, the junction kept 8 bases outside the gene matches. Germline CDR1 is MGHRA and CDR2 is YSYEKL. The CDR3 totals 15 residues. CDR3 sequence reads: CASSLEGTGGDTQYF. The CDR3 DNA reads TGCGCCAGCAGCCTAGAGGGAACAGGGGGAGATACGCAGTATTTT.

The rearrangement joins TRBV7-2 to TRBJ2-7, with a possible D match to TRBD1 (6 bases). This CDR3 is built from 15 residues. From germline, CDR1 is SGHTA and CDR2 FQGNSA. V dropped 0 bases and J dropped 6 bases, with 15 bases sitting between them. In nucleotides, the CDR3 is TGTGCCAGCAGCTTAGCTATGGGGGCCTCTCGCGAGCAGTACTTC. Protein product: CASSLAMGASREQYF.

This clone was seen only once. This chain links TRBV11-2 with TRBJ1-6, with D tentatively TRBD1 (6 bases). Trimming removed 5 bases at V and 8 bases at J, with 16 bases between. This CDR3 has 15 residues. Germline V CDR1 and CDR2: SGHAT, FQNNGV. This CDR3 reads CASSSVQGEDSPLHF. Written as DNA, the CDR3 is TGTGCCAGCAGCAGCGTACAGGGCGAAGATTCACCCCTCCACTTT.

The V call is TRBV7-6, the J call TRBJ1-5; no reliable D call. Germline V gene data show CDR1 as SGHVS and CDR2 as FNYEAQ. This CDR3 is built from 13 residues. V lost 5 bases to trimming and J lost 7 bases, with 12 bases between them. The CDR3 nucleotides are TGTGCCAGCAGCCACGGACGCGGGCAGCCCCAGCATTTT. Its translation is CASSHGRGQPQHF. The entire variable domain, with the rest obtained from reference TRBV7-6 and TRBJ1-5, is as follows: GAGVSQSPRYKVTKRGQDVALRCDPISGHVSLYWYRQALGQGPEFLTYFNYEAQQDKSGLPNDRFSAERPEGSISTLTIQRTEQRDSAMYRCASSHGRGQPQHFGDGTRLSIL.

This rearrangement joins TRBV4-3 to TRBJ1-1; 9 bases fit TRBD1. In germline, CDR1 is LGHNA, CDR2 YSLEER. The CDR3 loop spans 18 amino acids. Losses at the gene ends were 2 bases for V and 0 bases for J; bases not matched to a gene: 10. CDR3 in amino acids: CASSQLGQGYFMNTEAFF. Written as DNA, the CDR3 is TGCGCCAGCAGCCAATTGGGACAGGGCTACTTCATGAACACTGAAGCTTTCTTT.

The chain joins TRBV30 to TRBJ1-1; D uncertain. The CDR3 has 12 residues. Germline loops: CDR1 GTSNPN, CDR2 SVGIG (reference sequence). Deletions cut 0 bases from V and 3 bases from J, with 5 bases between. CDR3 DNA sequence: TGTGCCTGGAGTGTACAACACACTGAAGCTTTCTTT. Its translation is CAWSVQHTEAFF.

Turning to this clone: This CDR3 is also generated by other DNA sequences in the sample. The chain combines TRBV5-1 with TRBJ2-4; TRBD1 is a possible D gene (6 bases). CDR3 length: 14 residues. V lost 0 bases and J lost 4, with 8 bases in between. Looked up from germline, CDR1 is SGHRS and CDR2 is YFSETQ. The CDR3 loop is CASSLVGQKNIQYF. Written as DNA, the CDR3 is TGCGCCAGCAGCTTGGTTGGACAGAAAAACATTCAGTACTTC.

The gene calls are TRBV4-3 and TRBJ1-3; D remains ambiguous. The germline V gene has CDR1 LGHNA and CDR2 YSLEER. The CDR3 runs 15 residues. The V gene lost 0 bases and the J gene lost 0 bases, with 6 bases spanning the gap. CDR3 sequence reads: CASSQDEVSGNTIYF. The CDR3 bases are TGCGCCAGCAGCCAAGATGAGGTCTCTGGAAACACCATATATTTT.

The chain recombines TRBV18 with TRBJ1-1, with 7 nucleotides matching TRBD1. Losses at the gene ends were 6 bases for V and 0 bases for J; bases not matched to a gene: 4. Germline lookup yields CDR1 KGHSH and CDR2 LQKENI. CDR3 length: 14 amino acids. The CDR3 nucleotides read TGTGCCAGCTCGACAGGGATCATGAACACTGAAGCTTTCTTT. Protein sequence: CASSTGIMNTEAFF.

The chain is built from TRBV18 and TRBJ2-6; the D is unclear. CDR1 is KGHSH and CDR2 is LQKENI in the germline V gene. The CDR3 is 14 residues long. Trimming shortened V by 3 bases and J by 2 bases, and 5 bases separated the two germline ends. The DNA for the CDR3 is TGTGCCAGCTCACCTCTTGCTGGGGCCAACGTCCTGACTTTC. It encodes CASSPLAGANVLTF.

The V call is TRBV5-1, the J call TRBJ2-6; possible D gene TRBD1, 6 bases. CDR1 and CDR2 from the germline V gene are SGHRS and YFSETQ. Trimming removed 3 bases from V and 0 bases from J, with 7 bases in between. The CDR3 is made up of 15 amino acids. The CDR3 spells CASSWTVSGANVLTF. The CDR3 DNA follows: TGCGCCAGCAGCTGGACAGTCTCTGGGGCCAACGTCCTGACTTTC.